Sequencing of this T cell receptor beta chain was carried out in a study of blood T cell repertoires in COVID-19 (TCRdb year 2020). For the wider study: Samples from collaborators originated in the United States, Italy and Spain and spanned both the acute and convalescent phases of COVID-19. The material from the prospective study consisted of cDNA or gDNA derived from T cells, B-cell-depleted T cells, or PBMCs. Subjects who had been exposed to COVID-19, were actively infected with it, or had recovered from it provided the deeply sampled blood TCRbeta repertoires that made up the dataset. A freely available public database, intended as a resource for researchers studying the immune response to SARS-CoV-2, is where the repertoires were released. The samples were drawn from the first 160 participants of the ongoing ImmuneRACE study and from over a thousand subjects provided by 6 global collaborators. Nearly every sample came with metadata listing a de-identified subject ID, COVID-19 status, age in years and sex. Where available, HLA class I and class II types were taken from metadata supplied by the sample provider and were not determined by assay-based typing.

Regarding this clone: Its binding antigen is unknown. There are no base qualities to consult, and no much larger clone falls within one base.

The immunoSEQ Assay, a bias-controlled multiplex PCR, was used to amplify TCRbeta CDR3 regions from genomic DNA. The authors' pipeline ran thus. Nucleated cell counts per sample were estimated from amplification of reference gene primers within the assay. To quantify the absolute abundance of each unique TCRbeta CDR3 rearrangement, sequence reads were collapsed and filtered. For each sample, productive Simpson clonality was calculated as the square root of Simpson's diversity index over productive rearrangements. This is the immuneACCESS table as TCRdb keeps it, with only in-frame sequences that have V and J called. A part of the clones is gone; compared with another copy, unresolved V genes explain less than half, and the rest is unexplained. D and trimming were read from the DNA, whereas the V and J calls and clone size are those reported in that table. The sample table records some 400,000 clones; about 89% of these occur just once. The ten most abundant clones make up more than 9% of the sample.

The CDR3 measures 15 amino acids from cysteine to phenylalanine. Only the CDR3 part of the read is kept: 45 bases, read in frame from the first base. V was cut back by 0 bases and J by 4 bases, leaving a gap of 11 bases between them. CDR1 and CDR2, looked up from the germline V gene, are SGHRS and YFSETQ. One collaborating source in Seattle enrolled patients during active infection and followed them longitudinally through the course of disease. Each collaborating institution followed its own protocols to collect whole blood in K2EDTA tubes. For TCRbeta analysis, collaborators shipped samples in one of three forms: frozen whole blood, isolated PBMCs, or DNA extracted from either of those sample types. Summary of the overall study and its limitations: How much clinical and demographic metadata was included differed by source and by participant, and the metadata was provided uncurated.

This TCR came from a woman in her twenties or thirties with COVID-19, enrolled during active disease. Recombination linked TRBV5-1 to TRBJ1-3; possibly the D gene is TRBD1, per 5 matching bases. The sequenced sample was peripheral blood. The CDR3 reads CASSLDVGAGNTIYF. The bases read TGCGCCAGCAGCTTGGATGTAGGGGCGGGAAACACCATATATTTT. Reference TRBV5-1 and TRBJ1-3 genes cover what lies past the CDR3, so the full variable domain is KAGVTQTPRYLIKTRGQQVTLSCSPISGHRSVSWYQQTPGQGLQFLFEYFSETQRNKGNFPGRFSGRQFSNSRSEMNVSTLELGDSALYLCASSLDVGAGNTIYFGEGSWLTVV.